This record covers a single T cell receptor beta chain. Its antigen remains unidentified. CDR1 is SQVTM and CDR2 is ANQGSEA in the germline V gene. CDR3 length: 12 amino acids. V lost 7 bases, J lost 3 bases, and 13 bases lay in between. The record originates from a study of neoadjuvant anti-PD-1 for oral cavity cancer. Repertoires were generated with immunoSEQ multiplex PCR, while TCRdb's copy carries only in-frame clones and drops some. The sample has 11,000 to 15,000 clones; around 71% are singletons. Findings and caveats of the study: Each response group had just a few patients in TCR analyses. Pretreatment Treg/Th17 ratio correlated inversely with post-treatment tumor clonality.

Time point meaning: after neoadjuvant nivolumab, at surgical resection. This chain links TRBV29-1 with TRBJ2-7; TRBD2 is a possible D gene (6 bases). The material was PBMCs, obtained after nivolumab (anti-PD-1) treatment. This TCR was recovered from a person between 40 and 85 years old with oral cavity squamous cell carcinoma. The CDR3 DNA reads as TGCAGCGCCGGGCTAGCGAACTACGAGCAGTACTTC. This sequence encodes CSAGLANYEQYF.